Sequencing of this T cell receptor (beta chain) was carried out in a study of cytomegalovirus exposure and HLA in healthy donors. PCR employed 60 Vbeta and 13 Jbeta primers. The assay was immunoSEQ multiplex PCR, and TCRdb's table has in-frame clones only and misses some. Of about 170,000 clones in the sample, roughly 80% are singletons; the top ten hold around 2.3%. As for this clone: What it binds is unknown.

Study results and caveats: On later analysis, the bulk of CMV-associated TCR beta chains appeared to be HLA-restricted.

Deletions cut 3 bases from V and 6 bases from J, with 8 bases between. The CDR3 has 12 amino acids. Germline values: CDR1 SGHTA, CDR2 FQGNSA. The genes are TRBV7-2 and TRBJ1-2, with D perhaps TRBD1 (5 bases). The sequenced sample consisted of PBMCs. The receptor comes from a male donor in good health and CMV-seronegative. CDR3 DNA sequence: TGTGCCAGCAGCTTTCGGGGGGATGGCTACACCTTC. Translation gives CASSFRGDGYTF.